What follows are 25 T cell receptor beta chains derived from one specimen sequenced in a study of long-term antiretroviral therapy in people with HIV (dated by TCRdb to the early 2020s). The immunoSEQ hsTCRB v3.0 assay was used at survey level resolution to sequence the TRB variable region. The clones in this table, taken by TCRdb from immuneACCESS, are in-frame only. Not every clone is retained; where verified, under half of the shortfall comes from an unresolved V gene, and the cause of the rest is unknown. The sample includes fewer than 45,000 clones, with 80% observed a single time. Under 6.5% of the sample is held by the ten biggest clonotypes. The material sequenced was unsorted PBMCs, taken 3.4 years after starting antiretroviral therapy. The receptors were gathered from a young man with HIV.

The chain carries TRBV18 and TRBJ1-1, with TRBD1 as a possible D gene (6 bases). Looked up from germline, CDR1 is KGHSH and CDR2 is LQKENI. The CDR3 is 16 amino acids. Trimming pared 1 base from V and 7 bases from J, leaving 19 bases between. The CDR3 region is CASSPLPDPARGEAFF. The CDR3 DNA is TGTGCCAGCTCACCACTCCCCGACCCGGCCAGGGGTGAAGCTTTCTTT.

V gene TRBV19 combines with J gene TRBJ1-1; TRBD1 agrees at 8 bases. The CDR3 runs to 15 residues. Trimming took 5 bases from V and 3 from J; bases not matched to a gene: 8. Germline V CDR1 and CDR2: LNHDA, SQIVND (reference sequence). The CDR3 loop is CASSEGKTGDTEAFF. CDR3 in DNA: TGTGCCAGTAGTGAGGGAAAGACAGGGGACACTGAAGCTTTCTTT.

The rearrangement joins TRBV19 to TRBJ1-2; D not resolved. CDR3 size: 13 residues. The germline V and J ends were trimmed by 3 bases and 8 bases, with 13 bases remaining between them. Germline V gene lookup returns CDR1 LNHDA and CDR2 SQIVND (reference sequence). CDR3 bases: TGTGCCAGTAGTATCCCTGCGGCCCCGGGCTACACCTTC. It specifies CASSIPAAPGYTF.

This rearrangement joins TRBV19 to TRBJ1-2, with D unresolved. This CDR3 spans 12 amino acids. The V end was cut by 6 bases, the J end by 7 bases, with 12 bases between. Germline CDR1 LNHDA, CDR2 SQIVND (reference sequence). DNA for the CDR3: TGTGCCAGTAGAATCGGCTTGACTGGCTACACCTTC. Translating it yields CASRIGLTGYTF.

The V and J genes are TRBV7-9 and TRBJ2-2, with a possible D match to TRBD2 (6 bases). Trimming shortened V by 2 bases and J by 3 bases, and 10 bases separated the two germline ends. CDR1 is SEHNR, CDR2 FQNEAQ, per germline (reference sequence). The CDR3 runs 15 residues. CDR3 sequence: CASSLSGSHTGELFF. For the CDR3, the DNA is TGTGCCAGCAGCTTATCCGGGAGCCACACCGGGGAGCTGTTTTTT.

The chain uses TRBV18 and TRBJ2-3; D not resolved. From germline, CDR1 is KGHSH and CDR2 LQKENI. V lost 5 bases to trimming and J lost 2 bases, with 29 bases between them. The CDR3 is 20 amino acids. CDR3 sequence reads: CASSSSLADDWWGNTDTQYF. The CDR3 region has the DNA TGTGCCAGCTCATCATCTTTAGCAGATGATTGGTGGGGAAACACAGATACGCAGTATTTT.

V is TRBV11-2 and J is TRBJ2-2; a possible D gene is TRBD1 (6 bases). The CDR3 is 12 amino acids. From germline, CDR1 is SGHAT and CDR2 FQNNGV. The V end lost 7 bases, the J end lost 7 bases, and 10 bases lay between the germline ends. CDR3 nucleotides: TGTGCCAGCAACTGGGACATCGGGGAGCTGTTTTTT. Its translation is CASNWDIGELFF. Full variable domain (missing parts from reference TRBV11-2 and TRBJ2-2): EAGVAQSPRYKIIEKRQSVAFWCNPISGHATLYWYQQILGQGPKLLIQFQNNGVVDDSQLPKDRFSAERLKGVDSTLKIQPAKLEDSAVYLCASNWDIGELFFGEGSRLTVL.

V usage is TRBV9 and J usage is TRBJ1-1, with a tentative D call TRBD1 (6 bases). The CDR3 loop spans 13 amino acids. Trimming took off 3 bases at V and 7 bases at J, with 13 bases between the two ends. Per germline, CDR1 SGDLS and CDR2 YYNGEE. Here the CDR3 reads CASSALTGHEAFF. The CDR3 bases are TGTGCCAGCAGCGCTCTGACAGGCCATGAAGCTTTCTTT.

The CDR3 coding sequence is TGTGCCAGCAGCTTTCAGACAGGGAGCACAGATACGCAGTATTTT. This translates into CASSFQTGSTDTQYF. V is TRBV5-4 and J is TRBJ2-3, with 7 bases that match TRBD1. Germline V CDR1 and CDR2: SGHNT, YYREEE (reference sequence). The CDR3 is 15 amino acids. V was clipped by 2 bases and J by 0 bases; unmatched bases: 3.

The gene calls are TRBV19 and TRBJ2-7, with D possibly TRBD2 on 5 matching bases. The ends were cut back, 5 bases at V and 0 bases at J, with 17 bases in the middle. Germline CDR1 and CDR2: LNHDA and SQIVND (reference sequence). This CDR3 has 16 amino acids. The CDR3 loop reads CASSGLAGILSYEQYF. The CDR3 coding sequence is TGTGCCAGTAGTGGGTTGGCCGGGATCCTCTCCTACGAGCAGTACTTC. Full variable domain (rest looked up from reference TRBV19 and TRBJ2-7): DGGITQSPKYLFRKEGQNVTLSCEQNLNHDAMYWYRQDPGQGLRLIYYSQIVNDFQKGDIAEGYSVSREKKESFPLTVTSAQKNPTAFYLCASSGLAGILSYEQYFGPGTRLTVT.

This chain links TRBV27 with TRBJ2-1; D gene unclear. V gave up 5 bases and J gave up 0 bases, with 8 bases separating them. The CDR3 covers 14 residues. The germline gives CDR1 MNHEY, CDR2 SMNVEV (reference sequence). CDR3 residues: CASSLRPSYNEQFF. CDR3 DNA sequence: TGTGCCAGCAGTCTAAGGCCCTCCTACAATGAGCAGTTCTTC.

The chain uses TRBV2 and TRBJ1-4; TRBD1 aligns across 7 bases. Germline V gives CDR1 SNHLY, CDR2 FYNNEI. The CDR3 spans 14 residues. After removal of 2 bases from V and 4 bases from J, the junction contained 1 base not matched to a gene. The CDR3 DNA reads TGTGCCAGCAGTGAAAGGGGGCTTAATGAAAAACTGTTTTTT. Its translation: CASSERGLNEKLFF. Looking up the rest from reference TRBV2 and TRBJ1-4 gives the full variable domain: EPEVTQTPSHQVTQMGQEVILRCVPISNHLYFYWYRQILGQKVEFLVSFYNNEISEKSEIFDDQFSVERPDGSNFTLKIRSTKLEDSAMYFCASSERGLNEKLFFGSGTQLSVL.

V gene TRBV5-4 combines with J gene TRBJ2-1; 12 bases map to TRBD2. Germline V gene sequence: CDR1 SGHNT, CDR2 YYREEE (reference sequence). The J segment lost 12 bases and the V segment lost 0 bases, leaving 7 bases of the junction unmatched. The CDR3 is made up of 15 amino acids. CDR3: CASSLDQLAGGRQFF. The CDR3 DNA sequence: TGTGCCAGCAGCTTGGATCAGCTAGCGGGAGGGCGGCAGTTCTTC.

This clone was seen just once. The rearrangement joins TRBV7-2 to TRBJ2-7; 7 positions match TRBD2. Losses at the gene ends were 5 bases for V and 4 bases for J; bases not matched to a gene: 8. The length of the CDR3 is 14 residues. In germline, CDR1 is SGHTA, CDR2 FQGNSA. CDR3 DNA: TGTGCCAGCAGCGGGGGGGGGACTAATTACGAGCAGTACTTC. Protein product: CASSGGGTNYEQYF.

J is TRBJ2-7 and V is TRBV4-1; 11 bases agree with TRBD1. CDR3 length equals 15 residues. With V trimmed by 3 bases and J by 4 bases, 5 bases remained unmatched. Germline V gene sequence: CDR1 MGHRA, CDR2 YSYEKL. CDR3 nucleotide sequence: TGCGCCAGCAGCCATGGACAGGGGGCGCGGTACGAGCAGTACTTC. This encodes CASSHGQGARYEQYF.

For the CDR3, the DNA is TGTGCCAGCAGCACGGACAGGGGGGGCAACGAGCAGTACTTC. Protein sequence: CASSTDRGGNEQYF. V is TRBV28 and J is TRBJ2-7; 10 nucleotides match TRBD1. V was pared by 6 bases and J by 5 bases, with 7 bases of the junction left unmatched. This CDR3 has 14 residues. Germline V gene lookup returns CDR1 MDHEN and CDR2 SYDVKM.

This chain joins TRBV7-9 and TRBJ2-5; TRBD1 matches 8 bases. The CDR3 covers 14 residues. From germline, CDR1 is SEHNR and CDR2 FQNEAQ (reference sequence). Trimming at V came to 5 bases and at J to 4 bases, leaving 6 bases not matched to a gene. The CDR3 is CASSVPGGAETQYF. As DNA, the CDR3 is TGTGCCAGCAGCGTTCCAGGGGGCGCAGAGACCCAGTACTTC. Full variable domain (outside the CDR3, taken from reference TRBV7-9 and TRBJ2-5): DTGVSQNPRHKITKRGQNVTFRCDPISEHNRLYWYRQTLGQGPEFLTYFQNEAQLEKSRLLSDRFSAERPKGSFSTLEIQRTEQGDSAMYLCASSVPGGAETQYFGPGTRLLVL.

In its sample, this clone was seen a few times. This sequence joins TRBV11-3 and TRBJ2-2, with TRBD1 matching 9 bases. CDR1 and CDR2 (germline): SGHNT, YENEEA. The CDR3 has 15 residues. V gave up 5 bases and J gave up 5 bases; unmatched junction bases: 6. Here the CDR3 reads CASSNAQGATGELFF. In DNA, the CDR3 is TGTGCCAGCAGCAACGCACAGGGGGCGACCGGGGAGCTGTTTTTT. Complete variable domain (other parts from reference TRBV11-3 and TRBJ2-2): EAGVVQSPRYKIIEKKQPVAFWCNPISGHNTLYWYLQNLGQGPELLIRYENEEAVDDSQLPKDRFSAERLKGVDSTLKIQPAELGDSAVYLCASSNAQGATGELFFGEGSRLTVL.

The CDR3 bases are TGTGCCAGCAGCTTAGGACAGGGACGGGAAAAACTGTTTTTT. Translated, it gives CASSLGQGREKLFF. V gene TRBV7-2 combines with J gene TRBJ1-4; TRBD1 agrees at 7 bases. Germline assignment: CDR1 SGHTA and CDR2 FQGNSA. CDR3 length equals 14 residues. V was clipped by 1 base and J by 8 bases; unmatched bases: 4.

The chain has TRBV19 and TRBJ2-6, with D perhaps TRBD1 (6 bases). The CDR3 spans 16 residues. Germline lookup yields CDR1 LNHDA and CDR2 SQIVND (reference sequence). The V end lost 3 bases, the J end lost 2 bases, and 11 bases lay between the germline ends. The CDR3 nucleotides are TGTGCCAGTAGTATTTCAGGGGCAGCTGGGGCCAACGTCCTGACTTTC. It specifies CASSISGAAGANVLTF.

V usage is TRBV2 and J usage is TRBJ1-2; D remains ambiguous. There are 13 residues in the CDR3. Trimming removed 2 bases from V and 3 bases from J, with 7 bases in between. The germline V gene has CDR1 SNHLY and CDR2 FYNNEI. CDR3 protein: CASSERRDYGYTF. In DNA, the CDR3 is TGTGCCAGCAGTGAAAGGAGAGACTATGGCTACACCTTC.

This clone has only one observation. The chain employs TRBV6-1 and TRBJ2-7; maybe TRBD1 (5 bases). V shed 4 bases and J shed 7 bases, with 14 bases lying between them. Per germline, CDR1 MNHNS and CDR2 SASEGT. This CDR3 has 13 amino acids. The CDR3 DNA sequence: TGTGCCAGCAGTGTCAGGGCATGGTATGAGCAGTACTTC. Its translation: CASSVRAWYEQYF.

This clone was detected only once. This chain uses TRBV5-5 with TRBJ1-3; D gene unclear. Germline loops: CDR1 SGHKS, CDR2 YYEKEE (reference sequence). Trimming pared 4 bases from V and 2 bases from J, leaving 10 bases between. CDR3 length: 14 residues. As DNA, the CDR3 is TGTGCCAGCAGCCCGAGTGGAACTGGAAACACCATATATTTT. This gives the protein CASSPSGTGNTIYF.

The V gene is TRBV20-1, the J gene TRBJ1-2, with D uncertain. Trimming pared 5 bases from V and 8 bases from J, leaving 9 bases between. The germline V gene has CDR1 DFQATT and CDR2 SNEGSKA (reference sequence). The CDR3 contains 10 residues. The DNA of the CDR3 is TGCAGTGCTCGAGGTTCCGGCTACACCTTC. Translation: CSARGSGYTF.

This clone was picked up a small number of times. This chain joins TRBV28 and TRBJ1-2; TRBD1 aligns across 9 bases. Trimming took 6 bases from V and 2 from J; bases not matched to a gene: 4. CDR3 length: 14 residues. Germline loops: CDR1 MDHEN, CDR2 SYDVKM. The CDR3 region has the DNA TGTGCCAGCAGGCGACAGGGGGGGAACTATGGCTACACCTTC. Protein product: CASRRQGGNYGYTF.